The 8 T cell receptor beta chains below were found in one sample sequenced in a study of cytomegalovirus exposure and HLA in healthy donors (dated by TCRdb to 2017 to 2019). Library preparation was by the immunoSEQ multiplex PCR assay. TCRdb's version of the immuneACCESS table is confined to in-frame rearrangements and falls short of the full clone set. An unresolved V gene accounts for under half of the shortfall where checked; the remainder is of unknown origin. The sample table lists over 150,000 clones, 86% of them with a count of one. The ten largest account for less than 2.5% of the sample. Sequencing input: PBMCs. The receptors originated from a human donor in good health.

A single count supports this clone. For the CDR3, the DNA is TGCAGCGCACGGGACAGGGAGGGCGAGCAGTACTTC. It codes for CSARDREGEQYF. The chain links TRBV29-1 to TRBJ2-7; 9 nucleotides align to TRBD1. Germline assignment: CDR1 SQVTM and CDR2 ANQGSEA. V lost 7 bases, J lost 6 bases, and 7 bases stayed unmatched. This CDR3 comprises 12 residues.

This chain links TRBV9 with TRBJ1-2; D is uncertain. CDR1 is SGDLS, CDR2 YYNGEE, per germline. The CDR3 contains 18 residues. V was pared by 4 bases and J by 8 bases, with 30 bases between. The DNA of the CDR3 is TGTGCCAGCAGCACGAGTAGGAATGGAACAGTAGTGGAAAGCGGCTACACCTTC. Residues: CASSTSRNGTVVESGYTF.

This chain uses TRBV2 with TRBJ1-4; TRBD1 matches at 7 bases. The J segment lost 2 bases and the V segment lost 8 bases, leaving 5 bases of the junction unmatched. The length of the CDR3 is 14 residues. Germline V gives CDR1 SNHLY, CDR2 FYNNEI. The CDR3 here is CASQTGATNEKLFF. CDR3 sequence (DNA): TGTGCCAGCCAAACAGGGGCTACTAATGAAAAACTGTTTTTT.

The CDR3 here is CASSLTHALQTDTQYF. CDR3 sequence (DNA): TGTGCCAGCAGTTTAACCCATGCTCTCCAGACAGATACGCAGTATTTT. V usage is TRBV28 and J usage is TRBJ2-3; unclear D gene. V gave up 2 bases and J gave up 3 bases, with 15 bases separating them. Germline CDR1 and CDR2: MDHEN and SYDVKM. The CDR3 is 16 amino acids.

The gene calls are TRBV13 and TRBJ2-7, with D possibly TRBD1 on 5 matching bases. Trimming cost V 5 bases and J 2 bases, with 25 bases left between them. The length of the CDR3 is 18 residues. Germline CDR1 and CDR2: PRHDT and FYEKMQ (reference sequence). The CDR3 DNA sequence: TGTGCCAGCAGCCCTCTCTTTGGGGCCCTTGTACGGCCCTACGAGCAGTACTTC. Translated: CASSPLFGALVRPYEQYF.

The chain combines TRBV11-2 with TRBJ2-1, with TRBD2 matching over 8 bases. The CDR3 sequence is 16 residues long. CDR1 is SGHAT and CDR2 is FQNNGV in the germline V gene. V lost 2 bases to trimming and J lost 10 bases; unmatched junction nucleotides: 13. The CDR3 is CASSLQLFGGAGEQFF. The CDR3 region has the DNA TGTGCCAGCAGCTTACAGCTGTTCGGGGGGGCAGGGGAGCAGTTCTTC.

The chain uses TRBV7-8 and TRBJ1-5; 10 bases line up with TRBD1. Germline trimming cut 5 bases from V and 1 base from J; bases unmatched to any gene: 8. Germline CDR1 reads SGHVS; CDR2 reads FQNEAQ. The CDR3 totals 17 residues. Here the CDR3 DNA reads TGTGCCAGCAGCCTAGGGACAGGGGCTGTAAGCAATCAGCCCCAGCATTTT. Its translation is CASSLGTGAVSNQPQHF.

CDR3 sequence: CASSKQGAYEQYF. The CDR3 nucleotides are TGTGCCAGCAGCAAACAGGGGGCCTACGAGCAGTACTTC. The chain couples TRBV7-3 to TRBJ2-7; TRBD1 agrees at 8 bases. The V segment lost 5 bases and the J segment 2 bases; nucleotides outside the gene matches: 2. CDR3 length: 13 residues. Germline V gene lookup returns CDR1 SGHTA and CDR2 FQGTGA.